These 26 T cell receptor beta chains were all obtained from the same sample, sequenced in a study of radiation and T cells in renal cell carcinoma. Indicated treatment: treatment-naive control, cytoreductive nephrectomy. TCRdb's table, derived via immunoSEQ multiplex PCR, lists solely in-frame clones and lacks some. The sample records 18,000 or so clones, 59% being singletons. The sequenced sample was tumor tissue, obtained from a patient whose treatment was nephrectomy without radiotherapy. Every receptor here comes from a man between 50 and 59 years old with renal cell carcinoma.

The V and J genes are TRBV19 and TRBJ1-4, with unresolved D. Germline CDR1 LNHDA, CDR2 SQIVND (reference sequence). The CDR3 is made up of 14 amino acids. V was cut by 6 bases and J by 5 bases, with 13 bases left in between. The CDR3 nucleotides read TGTGCCAGTAGAAGCCGGGATTTCAATGAAAAACTGTTTTTT. Translating it yields CASRSRDFNEKLFF.

The chain combines TRBV7-9 with TRBJ1-1; D not certain. With 6 bases removed from V and 0 bases from J, the gap between germline ends came to 2 bases. The CDR3 runs 11 residues. Germline V CDR1 and CDR2: SEHNR, FQNEAQ (reference sequence). CDR3 bases: TGTGCCAGCAGGATGAACACTGAAGCTTTCTTT. Translating it yields CASRMNTEAFF.

The chain has TRBV4-1 and TRBJ2-7, with 7 bases identical to TRBD2. CDR1 MGHRA and CDR2 YSYEKL come from the germline V gene. The J segment lost 2 bases and the V segment lost 0 bases, leaving 4 bases of the junction unmatched. CDR3 size: 15 residues. CDR3 in amino acids: CASSQDPLAPYEQYF. CDR3 in DNA: TGCGCCAGCAGCCAAGACCCACTAGCGCCCTACGAGCAGTACTTC.

CDR3 DNA: TGCGCCAGCAGCTTACTGAGGACGGAAAACACTGAAGCTTTCTTT. Translating it yields CASSLLRTENTEAFF. V is TRBV5-1 and J is TRBJ1-1; D ambiguous. V lost 2 bases and J lost 2, with 13 bases in between. Germline-derived CDR1 and CDR2 are SGHRS and YFSETQ. The CDR3 is 15 residues long.

This clone has just a few counts. The chain carries TRBV7-2 and TRBJ2-5; no clear D. CDR1 SGHTA and CDR2 FQGNSA come from the germline V gene. CDR3 length: 12 amino acids. V was cut by 6 bases and J by 5 bases, with 10 bases left in between. The CDR3 bases are TGTGCCAGCAGGGCCTACGGTGAGACCCAGTACTTC. Translation: CASRAYGETQYF.

This sequence joins TRBV5-6 and TRBJ2-5, with a weak D call TRBD2 (6 bases). CDR3 size: 13 residues. The V gene's germline CDR1 is SGHDT and CDR2 YYEEEE. Deletions cut 4 bases from V and 5 bases from J, with 12 bases between. The CDR3 nucleotides are TGTGCCAGCAGCCTCGGAGGGATGGAGACCCAGTACTTC. It translates to CASSLGGMETQYF. The variable domain in full, completed from reference TRBV5-6 and TRBJ2-5, reads DAGVTQSPTHLIKTRGQQVTLRCSPKSGHDTVSWYQQALGQGPQFIFQYYEEEERQRGNFPDRFSGHQFPNYSSELNVNALLLGDSALYLCASSLGGMETQYFGPGTRLLVL.

This chain joins TRBV27 and TRBJ1-1; 8 bases match TRBD1. Trimming at V came to 2 bases and at J to 6 bases, leaving 2 bases not matched to a gene. CDR1 MNHEY and CDR2 SMNVEV come from the germline V gene (reference sequence). The CDR3 is 13 residues long. The CDR3: CASSLTGGPEAFF. DNA of the CDR3: TGTGCCAGCAGTTTAACAGGGGGACCTGAAGCTTTCTTT.

The chain joins TRBV11-2 to TRBJ2-7, with 8 positions matching TRBD1. The trim removed 10 bases at V and 6 bases at J, leaving 14 bases unmatched. The germline CDR1 and CDR2 sequences are SGHAT and FQNNGV. The CDR3 runs to 14 residues. The CDR3 region is CATSVIQGAVEQYF. In nucleotides, the CDR3 is TGTGCCACCTCGGTAATCCAGGGGGCCGTCGAGCAGTACTTC.

The chain carries TRBV7-2 and TRBJ2-1; 7 bases agree with TRBD1. Germline trimming cut 0 bases from V and 9 bases from J; bases unmatched to any gene: 5. CDR1 and CDR2 (germline): SGHTA, FQGNSA. This CDR3 spans 14 amino acids. DNA of the CDR3: TGTGCCAGCAGCTTAGCACCGGCAGGGGGTGAGCAGTTCTTC. It is translated as CASSLAPAGGEQFF.

This clone was counted only a few times. This sequence joins TRBV6-5 and TRBJ2-2; D not resolved. The germline CDR1 and CDR2 sequences are MNHEY and SVGAGI. V shed 4 bases and J shed 8 bases, with 17 bases lying between them. The CDR3 runs 15 residues. The CDR3 DNA reads as TGTGCCAGCAGTTCGCCGTATGTCACTGGTGGGGAGCTGTTTTTT. Translating gives CASSSPYVTGGELFF.

This clone appeared a single time. The V and J genes are TRBV27 and TRBJ1-2; D is possibly TRBD1 (5 bases). V was trimmed by 0 bases and J by 2 bases, leaving 7 bases between them. The CDR3 runs 14 residues. The V gene's germline CDR1 is MNHEY and CDR2 SMNVEV (reference sequence). CDR3 in DNA: TGTGCCAGCAGTTTATCGGGGGGGAACTATGGCTACACCTTC. This gives the protein CASSLSGGNYGYTF.

This clone was seen a few times. The rearrangement links TRBV9 to TRBJ2-5, with 8 positions matching TRBD2. J gave up 5 bases and V 0 bases, and 9 bases lay outside the gene matches. CDR3 length: 16 amino acids. The germline V gene has CDR1 SGDLS and CDR2 YYNGEE. The CDR3, as DNA: TGTGCCAGCAGCGTAGCTACGGGAGGGTTCGGGGAGACCCAGTACTTC. Translating gives CASSVATGGFGETQYF. The full variable domain, in which reference TRBV9 and TRBJ2-5 provide the parts outside the CDR3, is DSGVTQTPKHLITATGQRVTLRCSPRSGDLSVYWYQQSLDQGLQFLIQYYNGEERAKGNILERFSAQQFPDLHSELNLSSLELGDSALYFCASSVATGGFGETQYFGPGTRLLVL.

The chain combines TRBV7-2 with TRBJ2-3, with 9 bases matching TRBD1. CDR3 length: 16 residues. Trimming cost V 7 bases and J 2 bases; bases outside gene matches: 10. Germline V gene sequence: CDR1 SGHTA, CDR2 FQGNSA. The CDR3 loop reads CASTPTGQGYTDTQYF. The CDR3 nucleotides are TGTGCCAGCACACCGACGGGACAGGGATACACAGATACGCAGTATTTT.

CDR3 protein: CASSEGGEPYEQYF. The CDR3 region has the DNA TGTGCCAGCAGTGAAGGAGGGGAGCCCTACGAGCAGTACTTC. The chain has TRBV2 and TRBJ2-7; either TRBD1 or TRBD2 may fit D (5 bases each). Trimming stripped 1 base from V and 2 bases from J, with 9 bases between. The CDR3 contains 14 residues. Germline-derived CDR1 and CDR2 are SNHLY and FYNNEI.

The V gene is TRBV5-6, the J gene TRBJ2-1; no firm D call. V shed 0 bases and J shed 6 bases, with 4 bases lying between them. CDR1 is SGHDT, CDR2 YYEEEE, per germline. CDR3 length: 12 residues. CDR3 in amino acids: CASSLVANEQFF. CDR3 nucleotides: TGTGCCAGCAGCTTGGTCGCCAATGAGCAGTTCTTC.

V gene TRBV2 combines with J gene TRBJ2-5, with TRBD2 matching over 9 bases. The ends lost 5 bases at V and 1 base at J; junction bases unmatched: 5. The CDR3 spans 15 residues. The germline V gene has CDR1 SNHLY and CDR2 FYNNEI. The CDR3 reads CASSPRTSAQETQYF. The CDR3, as DNA: TGTGCCAGCAGTCCCCGGACTAGCGCCCAAGAGACCCAGTACTTC. The entire variable domain, with the rest obtained from reference TRBV2 and TRBJ2-5, is as follows: EPEVTQTPSHQVTQMGQEVILRCVPISNHLYFYWYRQILGQKVEFLVSFYNNEISEKSEIFDDQFSVERPDGSNFTLKIRSTKLEDSAMYFCASSPRTSAQETQYFGPGTRLLVL.

The chain links TRBV25-1 to TRBJ2-3; 8 bases fit TRBD1. Germline CDR1 and CDR2: MGHDK and SYGVNS. The length of the CDR3 is 13 residues. V shed 3 bases and J 10 bases; nucleotides not matched to a gene: 6. This CDR3 is CASSDPVQGAQYF. CDR3 in DNA: TGTGCCAGCAGTGACCCCGTACAGGGGGCGCAGTATTTT.

This chain links TRBV29-1 with TRBJ1-4; D call uncertain. The CDR3 sequence is 13 residues long. Trimming pared 4 bases from V and 0 bases from J, leaving 6 bases between. Germline lookup yields CDR1 SQVTM and CDR2 ANQGSEA. CDR3 nucleotides: TGCAGCGTTGGGGTCTCAACTAATGAAAAACTGTTTTTT. This encodes CSVGVSTNEKLFF.

The genes are TRBV19 and TRBJ2-2; 8 nucleotides match TRBD2. The CDR3 loop spans 17 amino acids. With V trimmed by 5 bases and J by 2 bases, 10 bases remained unmatched. The germline gives CDR1 LNHDA, CDR2 SQIVND (reference sequence). CDR3 in DNA: TGTGCCAGTAGTTCCCAGGCGGGACTAGGCAACACCGGGGAGCTGTTTTTT. Its protein product is CASSSQAGLGNTGELFF.

The rearrangement uses TRBV4-3 and TRBJ1-2; 9 bases match TRBD1. Germline V CDR1 and CDR2: LGHNA, YSLEER. The trim removed 3 bases at V and 0 bases at J, leaving 8 bases unmatched. The CDR3 extends over 17 amino acids. The CDR3 bases are TGCGCCAGCAGCCACGCCGACAGGGGGAGGTCTAACTATGGCTACACCTTC. Translation: CASSHADRGRSNYGYTF.

V usage is TRBV15 and J usage is TRBJ2-7; D gene uncertain. The CDR3 totals 13 residues. V lost 0 bases, J lost 6 bases, and 9 bases lay in between. Germline V gives CDR1 LNHNV, CDR2 YYDKDF (reference sequence). The CDR3: CATSRDLGREQYF. In DNA, the CDR3 is TGTGCCACCAGCAGAGATCTGGGTCGCGAGCAGTACTTC.

This clone was observed once. The chain couples TRBV7-2 to TRBJ1-4; tentatively, D is TRBD1 (5 bases). Germline assignment: CDR1 SGHTA and CDR2 FQGNSA. There are 12 residues in the CDR3. Trimming stripped 11 bases from V and 3 bases from J, with 10 bases between. CDR3 protein: CAVGPSNEKLFF. CDR3 sequence (DNA): TGTGCCGTGGGACCCTCTAATGAAAAACTGTTTTTT.

The chain couples TRBV7-8 to TRBJ1-2, with D possibly TRBD1 on 5 matching bases. Trimming shortened V by 3 bases and J by 8 bases, and 13 bases separated the two germline ends. The CDR3 sequence is 13 residues long. Germline assignment: CDR1 SGHVS and CDR2 FQNEAQ. The CDR3 region is CASSLLGDDGYTF. The CDR3 bases are TGTGCCAGCAGCTTGCTAGGGGATGACGGCTACACCTTC.

This chain uses TRBV6-5 with TRBJ1-6, with D possibly TRBD1 on 5 matching bases. The CDR3 runs 14 residues. The V gene's germline CDR1 is MNHEY and CDR2 SVGAGI. V lost 6 bases to trimming and J lost 7 bases, with 13 bases between them. The CDR3 loop is CASSVGDSNSPLHF. The CDR3 DNA sequence: TGTGCCAGCAGCGTAGGAGACAGCAATTCACCCCTCCACTTT.

The CDR3 DNA follows: TGTGCCAGCAAGCGGTCTTACGAGCAGTACTTC. It translates to CASKRSYEQYF. This chain connects TRBV28 to TRBJ2-7; D perhaps matches TRBD2 (5 bases). Trimming shortened V by 7 bases and J by 4 bases, and 8 bases separated the two germline ends. CDR3 length: 11 residues. Germline loops: CDR1 MDHEN, CDR2 SYDVKM.

V gene TRBV29-1 combines with J gene TRBJ1-2; TRBD1 is a possible D gene (6 bases). CDR1 and CDR2 from the germline V gene are SQVTM and ANQGSEA. The CDR3 has 14 amino acids. The V gene lost 0 bases and the J gene lost 2 bases, with 10 bases spanning the gap. DNA of the CDR3: TGCAGCGTTGAAGAAGGGGGGCAGAACTATGGCTACACCTTC. It codes for CSVEEGGQNYGYTF.